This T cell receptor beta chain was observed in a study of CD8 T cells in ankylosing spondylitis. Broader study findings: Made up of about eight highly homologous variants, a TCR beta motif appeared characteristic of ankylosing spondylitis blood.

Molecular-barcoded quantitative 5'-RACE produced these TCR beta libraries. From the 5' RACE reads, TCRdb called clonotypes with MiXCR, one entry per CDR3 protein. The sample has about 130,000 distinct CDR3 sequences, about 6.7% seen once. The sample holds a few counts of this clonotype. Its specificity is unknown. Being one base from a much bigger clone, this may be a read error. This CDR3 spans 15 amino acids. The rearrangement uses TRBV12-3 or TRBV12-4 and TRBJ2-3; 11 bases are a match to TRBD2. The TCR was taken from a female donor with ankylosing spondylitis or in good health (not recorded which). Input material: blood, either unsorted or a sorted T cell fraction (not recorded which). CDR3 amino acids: CASRGASGGRDMQYF. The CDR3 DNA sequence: TGTGCCAGCAGGGGGGCTAGCGGGGGGCGGGATATGCAGTATTTT.